The 22 T cell receptor beta chains listed next were all sequenced from one sample in a study of siplizumab effects on memory and regulatory T cells. Using immunoSEQ multiplex PCR, the repertoire was profiled, and TCRdb retains in-frame clones only, with some absent. The sample gives 50,000 or so clones, 95% to 98% of which show up once; 0.64% is in the top ten. What was sequenced was naive CD4+ T cells sorted from blood. Receptors were obtained from a human donor in good health.

The chain links TRBV7-3 to TRBJ2-1; D is unclear. Trimming removed 5 bases from V and 4 bases from J, with 12 bases in between. The germline gives CDR1 SGHTA, CDR2 FQGTGA. The CDR3 consists of 14 residues. CDR3 sequence: CASSPYASYNEQFF. CDR3 in DNA: TGTGCCAGCAGCCCATACGCAAGTTACAATGAGCAGTTCTTC.

This chain uses TRBV9 with TRBJ2-7; TRBD1 aligns across 7 bases. In germline, CDR1 is SGDLS, CDR2 YYNGEE. The CDR3 is made up of 15 amino acids. Trimming at V came to 0 bases and at J to 6 bases, leaving 9 bases not matched to a gene. CDR3 coding DNA: TGTGCCAGCAGCGTAGTCGGGACAGAGGGGGCCGAGCAGTACTTC. It encodes CASSVVGTEGAEQYF.

This chain uses TRBV11-3 with TRBJ2-3; 10 nucleotides match TRBD2. In germline, CDR1 is SGHNT, CDR2 YENEEA. J gave up 4 bases and V 5 bases, and 9 bases lay outside the gene matches. The length of the CDR3 is 16 residues. The CDR3 here is CASSPAKAGGADTQYF. The CDR3 nucleotides read TGTGCCAGCAGCCCCGCGAAAGCGGGAGGGGCAGATACGCAGTATTTT. Full variable domain (rest looked up from reference TRBV11-3 and TRBJ2-3): EAGVVQSPRYKIIEKKQPVAFWCNPISGHNTLYWYLQNLGQGPELLIRYENEEAVDDSQLPKDRFSAERLKGVDSTLKIQPAELGDSAVYLCASSPAKAGGADTQYFGPGTRLTVL.

The chain links TRBV10-3 to TRBJ1-5; D is undetermined. V gave up 11 bases and J gave up 6 bases, with 20 bases separating them. The CDR3 is 14 residues long. CDR1 and CDR2 from the germline V gene are ENHRY and SYGVKD. CDR3 DNA: TGTGCCGCCTCTCCCGGGTGGGGTAGTCAGCCCCAGCATTTT. This encodes CAASPGWGSQPQHF.

This rearrangement joins TRBV4-1 to TRBJ2-3; unclear D gene. This CDR3 is 13 amino acids long. Looked up from germline, CDR1 is MGHRA and CDR2 is YSYEKL. Trimming cost V 4 bases and J 6 bases, with 11 bases left between them. CDR3 in amino acids: CASSPYWVDTQYF. The CDR3 bases are TGCGCCAGCAGCCCCTACTGGGTGGATACGCAGTATTTT.

This rearrangement joins TRBV19 to TRBJ2-5; 8 bases are a match to TRBD1. This CDR3 has 16 amino acids. CDR1 is LNHDA and CDR2 is SQIVND in the germline V gene (reference sequence). V gave up 4 bases and J gave up 5 bases; unmatched junction bases: 12. The CDR3 DNA reads TGTGCCAGTAGTAGGGCCGACAGGGGAGGAACGGAGACCCAGTACTTC. Its translation: CASSRADRGGTETQYF.

This clone was counted once. The rearrangement joins TRBV28 to TRBJ1-1; TRBD1 aligns across 7 bases. Per germline, CDR1 MDHEN and CDR2 SYDVKM. V shed 6 bases, J shed 0 bases, and the junction held 13 bases outside the gene matches. The CDR3 runs 17 residues. CDR3 loop: CASRPTRGGYMNTEAFF. In DNA, the CDR3 is TGTGCCAGCAGGCCGACACGAGGGGGCTACATGAACACTGAAGCTTTCTTT.

The J gene is TRBJ2-7, the V gene TRBV5-4; 10 nucleotides match TRBD2. V shed 3 bases, J shed 1 base, and the junction held 4 bases outside the gene matches. Germline V lookup: CDR1 SGHNT, CDR2 YYREEE (reference sequence). The CDR3 runs to 15 residues. The CDR3 sequence: CASSSGTSVSYEQYF. The CDR3 coding sequence is TGTGCCAGCAGCTCGGGGACTAGCGTATCCTACGAGCAGTACTTC. Full variable domain (rest looked up from reference TRBV5-4 and TRBJ2-7): ETGVTQSPTHLIKTRGQQVTLRCSSQSGHNTVSWYQQALGQGPQFIFQYYREEENGRGNFPPRFSGLQFPNYSSELNVNALELDDSALYLCASSSGTSVSYEQYFGPGTRLTVT.

V gene TRBV28 combines with J gene TRBJ2-7; 9 bases are a match to TRBD2. CDR1 is MDHEN and CDR2 is SYDVKM in the germline V gene. This CDR3 is built from 15 residues. With V trimmed by 4 bases and J by 1 base, 5 bases remained unmatched. This CDR3 is CASSSPGLASYEQYF. The CDR3 coding sequence is TGTGCCAGCAGTTCACCGGGACTAGCTTCCTACGAGCAGTACTTC. The whole variable domain, filled in from reference TRBV28 and TRBJ2-7, reads DVKVTQSSRYLVKRTGEKVFLECVQDMDHENMFWYRQDPGLGLRLIYFSYDVKMKEKGDIPEGYSVSREKKERFSLILESASTNQTSMYLCASSSPGLASYEQYFGPGTRLTVT.

V usage is TRBV4-2 and J usage is TRBJ2-1; TRBD2 agrees at 9 bases. V trimming: 0 bases; J trimming: 5 bases; junction bases outside the gene matches: 11. Germline lookup yields CDR1 LGHNA and CDR2 YNFKEQ. The CDR3 has 18 residues. For the CDR3, the DNA is TGTGCCAGCAGCCAAGATCTTCCGGCTAGCGGGAACAACAATGAGCAGTTCTTC. It specifies CASSQDLPASGNNNEQFF.

In its sample, this clone was seen a few times. The rearrangement joins TRBV27 to TRBJ2-1; the D is unclear. The CDR3 is 13 residues long. CDR1 and CDR2 from the germline V gene are MNHEY and SMNVEV (reference sequence). Trimming removed 7 bases at V and 8 bases at J, with 15 bases between. The CDR3 reads CASTRLSKDEQFF. The CDR3, as DNA: TGTGCCAGCACCCGCCTATCAAAGGATGAGCAGTTCTTC.

The chain couples TRBV5-1 to TRBJ2-3; 7 bases match TRBD1. The CDR3 sequence is 16 residues long. V gave up 4 bases and J gave up 1 base; unmatched junction bases: 9. Germline loops: CDR1 SGHRS, CDR2 YFSETQ. For the CDR3, the DNA is TGCGCCAGCAGCCCATCTAGGACAGGAGGCACAGATACGCAGTATTTT. This encodes CASSPSRTGGTDTQYF.

The chain is built from TRBV30 and TRBJ2-7; the match to TRBD2 covers 9 bases. CDR3 length equals 12 residues. V was clipped by 2 bases and J by 8 bases; unmatched bases: 4. Per germline, CDR1 GTSNPN and CDR2 SVGIG (reference sequence). The CDR3 loop is CAWSPLAGKQYF. In nucleotides, the CDR3 is TGTGCCTGGAGTCCCCTAGCGGGGAAGCAGTACTTC.

The rearrangement joins TRBV6-5 to TRBJ2-1, with a possible D match to TRBD1 (6 bases). Germline V CDR1 and CDR2: MNHEY, SVGAGI. The CDR3 spans 15 residues. V was trimmed by 5 bases and J by 6 bases, leaving 17 bases between them. The CDR3 protein is CASSGIKTGLNEQFF. The CDR3 DNA reads as TGTGCCAGCAGTGGAATAAAAACAGGGCTCAATGAGCAGTTCTTC.

This chain joins TRBV7-3 and TRBJ2-1; 12 nucleotides agree with TRBD2. With V trimmed by 5 bases and J by 9 bases, 11 bases remained unmatched. This CDR3 contains 16 residues. CDR1 is SGHTA, CDR2 FQGTGA, per germline. The chain's CDR3 is CASSPVTSGSMGEQFF. Written as DNA, the CDR3 is TGTGCCAGCAGCCCGGTGACTAGCGGGAGTATGGGTGAGCAGTTCTTC.

This clone was seen once. The J gene is TRBJ2-3, the V gene TRBV6-6; TRBD2 might be the D (6 bases). The CDR3 loop spans 15 amino acids. Germline CDR1 and CDR2: MNHNY and SVGAGI (reference sequence). V was shortened by 2 bases and J by 4 bases, with 13 bases between the two germline ends. The CDR3 DNA is TGTGCCAGCAGTTACCCGGGGGAAGTTGCAGATACGCAGTATTTT. Translation: CASSYPGEVADTQYF.

The chain has TRBV5-4 and TRBJ2-1; TRBD2 matches at 7 bases. The CDR3 has 16 amino acids. Germline lookup yields CDR1 SGHNT and CDR2 YYREEE (reference sequence). Trimming cost V 2 bases and J 0 bases; bases outside gene matches: 5. CDR3 in DNA: TGTGCCAGCAGCTTCGGGGGGAGAAACTCCTACAATGAGCAGTTCTTC. Protein: CASSFGGRNSYNEQFF.

The chain is built from TRBV5-4 and TRBJ2-1; 10 nucleotides line up with TRBD1. CDR1 and CDR2 from the germline V gene are SGHNT and YYREEE (reference sequence). With V trimmed by 1 base and J by 7 bases, 5 bases remained unmatched. The CDR3 runs 15 residues. In DNA, the CDR3 is TGTGCCAGCAGCTTGCGACAGGGGGCCCTGAATGAGCAGTTCTTC. Translated, it gives CASSLRQGALNEQFF.

The chain recombines TRBV30 with TRBJ1-5, with TRBD1 matching 7 bases. V lost 1 base to trimming and J lost 6 bases; unmatched junction nucleotides: 3. From germline, CDR1 is GTSNPN and CDR2 SVGIG (reference sequence). The CDR3 spans 13 residues. CDR3 in DNA: TGTGCCTGGAGTGGACAGGGAGGTCAGCCCCAGCATTTT. As protein: CAWSGQGGQPQHF.

This clone appeared a single time. This chain's CDR3 is CASLLRHNTEAFF. The CDR3 coding sequence is TGTGCCAGCCTCCTTAGGCACAACACTGAAGCTTTCTTT. The gene calls are TRBV6-5 and TRBJ1-1; D uncertain. V lost 8 bases to trimming and J lost 2 bases, with 12 bases between them. Germline V lookup: CDR1 MNHEY, CDR2 SVGAGI. The CDR3 has 13 amino acids.

V and J are TRBV15 and TRBJ1-4; the D gene is possibly TRBD1 (6 bases). In germline, CDR1 is LNHNV, CDR2 YYDKDF (reference sequence). Trimming left V 3 bases short and J 5 bases short, with 10 bases between. CDR3 length: 14 amino acids. This CDR3 reads CATSSGTRNEKLFF. CDR3 DNA sequence: TGTGCCACCAGCAGCGGGACAAGAAATGAAAAACTGTTTTTT.

The genes are TRBV11-3 and TRBJ2-7, with TRBD2 matching 7 bases. The CDR3 is 14 residues long. Germline V gives CDR1 SGHNT, CDR2 YENEEA. After removal of 8 bases from V and 0 bases from J, the junction contained 7 bases not matched to a gene. The DNA for the CDR3 is TGTGCCAGCGAGCGGGACTGGAGCTCCTACGAGCAGTACTTC. It specifies CASERDWSSYEQYF. Variable domain in full (rest from reference TRBV11-3 and TRBJ2-7): EAGVVQSPRYKIIEKKQPVAFWCNPISGHNTLYWYLQNLGQGPELLIRYENEEAVDDSQLPKDRFSAERLKGVDSTLKIQPAELGDSAVYLCASERDWSSYEQYFGPGTRLTVT.